The 27 T cell receptor beta chains below were found in one sample sequenced in a study of molecular identifiers for immune sequencing clone quantification. One entry per CDR3 protein results from TCRdb running MiXCR on the PCR reads. The table shows some 590,000 distinct CDR3 sequences, with about 25% occurring only once. The specimen was naive CD8+ T cells from blood, with Jurkat cell RNA spiked in. As for subset: FACS-sorted CD8+CD4-CCR7+CD45RA+ naive T cells. Every receptor here comes from a human donor in good health. Some libraries in this study had Jurkat cell RNA spiked in.

This clonotype was recorded at least ten times. Written as DNA, the CDR3 is TGTGCCAGCAGTTTCGGCGGAAAACTCTCTGGAAACACCATATATTTT. Residues: CASSFGGKLSGNTIYF. The rearrangement uses TRBV12-3 or TRBV12-4 and TRBJ1-3; D gene ambiguous. The V end lost 3 bases, the J end lost 0 bases, and 12 bases lay between the germline ends. There are 16 residues in the CDR3.

CDR3 DNA sequence: TGTGCCAGCAGCCAAGATCGAGCGCCCCAGTACTTC. This translates into CASSQDRAPQYF. This chain uses TRBV14 with TRBJ2-5; D gene ambiguous. The V gene lost 0 bases and the J gene lost 9 bases, with 8 bases spanning the gap. This CDR3 is 12 amino acids long. The germline CDR1 and CDR2 sequences are SGHDN and FVKESK.

The V and J genes are TRBV5-1 and TRBJ2-5, with 8 positions matching TRBD2. Germline V lookup: CDR1 SGHRS, CDR2 YFSETQ. The length of the CDR3 is 16 residues. Unmatched junction bases numbered 9, after V lost 4 bases and J lost 1 base. The CDR3 loop reads CASSNPLSGSQETQYF. The CDR3 region has the DNA TGCGCCAGCAGCAATCCCTTGAGCGGGAGCCAAGAGACCCAGTACTTC.

This clonotype was seen repeatedly, ten times or more. The chain recombines TRBV6-6 with TRBJ1-1; D unresolved. CDR1 and CDR2 from the germline V gene are MNHNY and SVGAGI (reference sequence). The germline V and J ends were trimmed by 6 bases and 2 bases, with 10 bases remaining between them. The CDR3 runs to 13 residues. In nucleotides, the CDR3 is TGTGCCAGCAGCTTCCGGGAAAACACTGAAGCTTTCTTT. It codes for CASSFRENTEAFF.

About this clonotype itself: A much larger clone sits a single nucleotide away, making a read error possible. The CDR3 spells CASSLFWESSYNERFF. Here the CDR3 DNA reads TGTGCCAGCAGCTTATTCTGGGAGAGCTCCTACAATGAGCGGTTCTTC. The chain has TRBV7-2 and TRBJ2-1, with a possible D match to TRBD2 (5 bases). CDR3 size: 16 residues. Per germline, CDR1 SGHTA and CDR2 FQGNSA.

The chain recombines TRBV6-2 or TRBV6-3 with TRBJ2-5; the match to TRBD1 covers 12 bases. The germline CDR1 and CDR2 sequences are MNHEY and SVGEGT. Germline trimming cut 8 bases from V and 5 bases from J; bases unmatched to any gene: 6. CDR3 size: 14 residues. The CDR3 is CASSGTGGPETQYF. As DNA, the CDR3 is TGTGCCAGCTCCGGGACAGGGGGCCCCGAGACCCAGTACTTC.

This clonotype was counted a few times. The J gene is TRBJ2-1, the V gene TRBV7-9, with D unclear. CDR1 and CDR2 (germline): SEHNR, FQNEAQ (reference sequence). The CDR3 sequence is 16 residues long. The ends were cut back, 6 bases at V and 2 bases at J, with 17 bases in the middle. The CDR3 DNA reads TGTGCCAGCAGAGGCGGTGGACCACGGGCCTACAATGAGCAGTTCTTC. Translated: CASRGGGPRAYNEQFF.

This clonotype occurred many times. The chain carries TRBV14 and TRBJ2-3; 10 positions agree with TRBD2. CDR1 and CDR2 (germline): SGHDN, FVKESK. This CDR3 spans 16 amino acids. J gave up 6 bases and V 2 bases, and 8 bases lay outside the gene matches. The CDR3 protein is CASSQQSGGASDTQYF. The CDR3 DNA reads TGTGCCAGCAGCCAACAAAGCGGGGGGGCCTCGGATACGCAGTATTTT.

This clonotype was found many times. CDR3: CASSLNSDPPLAGDTDTQYF. In DNA form, the CDR3 reads TGCGCCAGCAGTCTCAATTCCGATCCTCCTCTAGCGGGGGACACAGATACGCAGTATTTT. The chain is built from TRBV23-1 and TRBJ2-3; 10 bases map to TRBD2. TRBV23-1 is sorted into the ORF group, with uncertain function. After removal of 4 bases from V and 2 bases from J, the junction contained 18 bases not matched to a gene. This CDR3 comprises 20 residues.

The V call is TRBV27, the J call TRBJ2-5; 11 nucleotides line up with TRBD2. This CDR3 region has 16 residues. V gave up 2 bases and J gave up 0 bases; unmatched junction bases: 2. Germline V gives CDR1 MNHEY, CDR2 SMNVEV (reference sequence). CDR3 region: CASSLGLAGYQETQYF. The CDR3 DNA sequence: TGTGCCAGCAGTTTAGGACTAGCGGGTTACCAAGAGACCCAGTACTTC.

On this clonotype: The junction shows a germline mismatch at one end, possibly a read error. J is TRBJ2-7 and V is TRBV11-2; D is possibly TRBD1 or TRBD2 (5 bases each). The germline CDR1 and CDR2 sequences are SGHAT and FQNNGV. The CDR3 runs 13 residues. CDR3 residues: CASSPGTAYAQYF. Here the CDR3 DNA reads TGTGCCAGCAGCCCCGGGACCGCCTACGCGCAGTACTTC. Full variable domain (rest looked up from reference TRBV11-2 and TRBJ2-7): EAGVAQSPRYKIIEKRQSVAFWCNPISGHATLYWYQQILGQGPKLLIQFQNNGVVDDSQLPKDRFSAERLKGVDSTLKIQPAKLEDSAVYLCASSPGTAYAQYFGPGTRLTVT.

Many counts were recorded for this clonotype. The chain combines TRBV2 with TRBJ1-2; 7 bases line up with TRBD1. Germline CDR1 SNHLY, CDR2 FYNNEI. The CDR3 loop spans 16 amino acids. V was pared by 7 bases and J by 8 bases, with 19 bases of the junction left unmatched. The CDR3 nucleotides are TGTGCCAGCAAGTTGGGACAGAACACTATGAATTCAGGCTACACCTTC. Translating gives CASKLGQNTMNSGYTF.

The chain uses TRBV20-1 and TRBJ2-5; D is unresolved. Germline lookup yields CDR1 DFQATT and CDR2 SNEGSKA (reference sequence). The ends were cut back, 3 bases at V and 2 bases at J, with 19 bases in the middle. The CDR3 runs to 16 residues. The CDR3 sequence is CSARDYLTTAQETQYF. The CDR3 nucleotides read TGCAGTGCTAGGGATTACCTAACGACGGCTCAAGAGACCCAGTACTTC.

The CDR3 is CATSDLWSTRTDTQYF. The CDR3 DNA is TGTGCCACCAGTGATTTGTGGAGTACTAGAACAGATACGCAGTATTTT. The chain joins TRBV24-1 to TRBJ2-3, with a tentative D call TRBD2 (5 bases). This CDR3 comprises 16 residues. V shed 0 bases and J shed 3 bases, with 12 bases lying between them. In germline, CDR1 is KGHDR, CDR2 SFDVKD.

About this clonotype: Since a much larger clone is just one base distant, this may be a read error. This rearrangement joins TRBV27 to TRBJ2-5; D is undetermined. The CDR3 covers 15 residues. CDR1 MNHEY and CDR2 SMNVEV come from the germline V gene (reference sequence). Trimming took off 4 bases at V and 1 base at J, with 13 bases between the two ends. DNA of the CDR3: TGTGCCAGCAGTTCTTCCCGGGCCCCCCAAGAGACCCAGTACTTC. This gives the protein CASSSSRAPQETQYF.

Concerning this clonotype itself: A read error may account for a junction end that differs from germline. The chain uses TRBV7-9 and TRBJ2-5; D remains ambiguous. Germline V lookup: CDR1 SEHNR, CDR2 FQNEAQ (reference sequence). The CDR3 loop spans 12 amino acids. CDR3 protein: CACSLLEETQYF. The CDR3 bases are TGTGCCTGCAGCTTATTGGAGGAGACCCAGTACTTC.

This clonotype was observed many times. The CDR3 region has the DNA TGCGCCAGCAGCCAAGAATTGACAGACAACTATGGCTACACCTTC. It yields the protein CASSQELTDNYGYTF. This chain links TRBV4-3 with TRBJ1-2; D possibly corresponds to TRBD1 (5 bases). V was clipped by 0 bases and J by 2 bases, with 10 bases between them. Germline V gives CDR1 LGHNA, CDR2 YSLEER. This CDR3 contains 15 residues.

This clonotype occurred many times. The rearrangement links TRBV11-2 to TRBJ2-1; D remains unclear. The V end lost 8 bases, the J end lost 7 bases, and 12 bases lay between the germline ends. This CDR3 comprises 12 residues. Germline CDR1 and CDR2: SGHAT and FQNNGV. CDR3 amino acids: CASGHDQNEQFF. The CDR3 bases are TGTGCCAGCGGCCATGACCAGAATGAGCAGTTCTTC.

This clonotype was picked up many times. The chain recombines TRBV6-2 or TRBV6-3 with TRBJ2-2; D call uncertain. The CDR3 totals 15 residues. V lost 3 bases and J 4 bases, leaving 12 bases between the germline ends. CDR1 MNHEY and CDR2 SVGEGT come from the germline V gene. CDR3 loop: CASSYHMDGTGELFF. For the CDR3, the DNA is TGTGCCAGCAGTTATCATATGGACGGCACCGGGGAGCTGTTTTTT.

V is TRBV30 and J is TRBJ1-1, with D uncertain. Germline CDR1 is GTSNPN and CDR2 is SVGIG (reference sequence). This CDR3 has 13 amino acids. In DNA form, the CDR3 reads TGTGCTCAAAGCCGCAGTTCCTTCACTGAAGCTTTCTTT. It translates to CAQSRSSFTEAFF.

The V call is TRBV19, the J call TRBJ1-5, with 7 positions matching TRBD1. The CDR3 runs 14 residues. Germline-derived CDR1 and CDR2 are LNHDA and SQIVND (reference sequence). V trimming: 5 bases; J trimming: 5 bases; junction bases outside the gene matches: 6. The CDR3 loop reads CASSPGTDYQPQHF. CDR3 coding DNA: TGTGCCAGTAGTCCAGGGACAGACTATCAGCCCCAGCATTTT.

This clonotype appeared a single time. The chain carries TRBV12-3 or TRBV12-4 and TRBJ2-1; D is possibly TRBD2 (6 bases). The CDR3 extends over 15 amino acids. The V and J ends lost 6 bases and 5 bases respectively, with 17 bases between them. The DNA for the CDR3 is TGTGCCAGCAGCTACCCGGAGGGCCTTAACAATGAGCAGTTCTTC. This translates into CASSYPEGLNNEQFF.

This clonotype was counted many times. Here the CDR3 DNA reads TGTGCCACCAGTGATTTGCAGGGTACGCAGTATTTT. It encodes CATSDLQGTQYF. The chain carries TRBV24-1 and TRBJ2-3; TRBD1 might be the D (5 bases). CDR3 length equals 12 residues. V dropped 0 bases and J dropped 8 bases, with 5 bases sitting between them. Germline V gene lookup returns CDR1 KGHDR and CDR2 SFDVKD.

This clonotype was recorded only once. This may be a read error, as it is one base from a much larger clone. As the CDR3 is not closed by the conserved phenylalanine or tryptophan, this likely results from a read error. The chain joins TRBV11-2 to TRBJ2-5; 8 bases agree with TRBD1. Germline V gives CDR1 SGHAT, CDR2 FQNNGV. The CDR3 contains 14 residues. Germline trimming cut 4 bases from V and 4 bases from J; bases unmatched to any gene: 5. CDR3 sequence: CASSWGQVLETQYL. The DNA for the CDR3 is TGTGCCAGCAGCTGGGGACAGGTCTTAGAGACCCAGTACCTC.

The rearrangement links TRBV13 to TRBJ1-1; no reliable D call. The V end lost 5 bases, the J end lost 6 bases, and 13 bases lay between the germline ends. Germline V CDR1 and CDR2: PRHDT, FYEKMQ (reference sequence). This CDR3 is 13 amino acids long. The CDR3 reads CASSLTRRPEAFF. The CDR3 nucleotides are TGTGCCAGCAGCCTAACGCGCCGCCCTGAAGCTTTCTTT. Together with reference TRBV13 and TRBJ1-1, the CDR3 gives the full variable domain: AAGVIQSPRHLIKEKRETATLKCYPIPRHDTVYWYQQGPGQDPQFLISFYEKMQSDKGSIPDRFSAQQFSDYHSELNMSSLELGDSALYFCASSLTRRPEAFFGQGTRLTVV.

This clonotype was detected many times. The CDR3 bases are TGTGCCACCAGTGATTTGCGGGTTTTCCAGTACTTC. Its protein product is CATSDLRVFQYF. This rearrangement joins TRBV24-1 to TRBJ2-5; D call uncertain. The CDR3 is 12 residues long. V was cut by 0 bases and J by 10 bases, with 8 bases left in between. The germline V gene has CDR1 KGHDR and CDR2 SFDVKD.

This clonotype showed up just a few times. The V gene is TRBV19, the J gene TRBJ2-7; possibly TRBD1 or TRBD2 for D (5 bases each). This CDR3 is built from 15 residues. V gave up 2 bases and J gave up 0 bases, with 11 bases separating them. Germline V gene lookup returns CDR1 LNHDA and CDR2 SQIVND (reference sequence). CDR3 sequence reads: CASSISGRDSYEQYF. Written as DNA, the CDR3 is TGTGCCAGTAGTATATCGGGACGGGACTCCTACGAGCAGTACTTC.